A single sample is the source of the 12 T cell receptor beta chains below, sequenced in a study of blood T cells in healthy people across ages (dated by TCRdb to the mid-2010s). Receptor libraries were prepared by 5' RACE. For sequencing, an Illumina HiSeq 2500 was employed. A second PCR of about 6 to 11 cycles was performed with a sample-barcoded 5' primer and a J-beta primer mix. In TCRdb, the public reads were trimmed at Q25 with fastp and aligned with MiXCR, with productive beta chains retained. Every CDR3 protein is listed once, alongside the most common genes and DNA of its rows. In all, the sample holds about 970,000 distinct CDR3 sequences, and about 53% of those were seen once. The ten largest clonotypes hold about a fifth of the sample. Specimen: blood. Receptors originate from a woman aged 55-69 years in good health.

The chain is built from TRBV20-1 and TRBJ2-7, with TRBD1 matching 11 bases. V was pared by 6 bases and J by 1 base, with 2 bases of the junction left unmatched. The CDR3 extends over 13 amino acids. Germline-derived CDR1 and CDR2 are DFQATT and SNEGSKA (reference sequence). This CDR3 reads CSAGDRGSYEQYF. The CDR3 DNA sequence: TGCAGTGCCGGGGACAGGGGGTCCTACGAGCAGTACTTC.

The chain links TRBV28 to TRBJ2-1; tentatively, D is TRBD2 (6 bases). This CDR3 region has 16 residues. CDR1 is MDHEN, CDR2 SYDVKM, per germline. V lost 3 bases, J lost 7 bases, and 19 bases lay in between. The CDR3 coding sequence is TGTGCCAGCAGTTTTGCTTCGGTCGGGAGATTAAATGAGCAGTTCTTC. Protein product: CASSFASVGRLNEQFF.

The rearrangement links TRBV6-6 to TRBJ1-5, with a possible D match to TRBD1 (5 bases). Trimming shortened V by 5 bases and J by 0 bases, and 14 bases separated the two germline ends. The CDR3 runs 16 residues. Germline values: CDR1 MNHNY, CDR2 SVGAGI (reference sequence). Here the CDR3 reads CASSQTGLLSNQPQHF. CDR3 nucleotides: TGTGCCAGCAGTCAAACAGGACTACTTAGCAATCAGCCCCAGCATTTT.

J is TRBJ2-1 and V is TRBV7-9; no firm D call. The CDR3 runs 14 residues. Germline V gives CDR1 SEHNR, CDR2 FQNEAQ (reference sequence). Trimming shortened V by 2 bases and J by 9 bases, and 14 bases separated the two germline ends. The CDR3 bases are TGTGCCAGCAGCTTATTTGCCAGCTCGGGTGAGCAGTTCTTC. Its translation is CASSLFASSGEQFF. The complete variable domain, with remaining parts taken from reference TRBV7-9 and TRBJ2-1, reads DTGVSQNPRHKITKRGQNVTFRCDPISEHNRLYWYRQTLGQGPEFLTYFQNEAQLEKSRLLSDRFSAERPKGSFSTLEIQRTEQGDSAMYLCASSLFASSGEQFFGPGTRLTVL.

This clonotype occurred a few times. The rearrangement joins TRBV10-3 to TRBJ2-7, with TRBD2 identical over 11 bases. The CDR3 has 17 amino acids. CDR1 is ENHRY and CDR2 is SYGVKD in the germline V gene. V lost 6 bases and J lost 0; bases outside the gene matches: 10. CDR3 amino acids: CAIRSLAGATSSYEQYF. CDR3 DNA: TGTGCCATCAGATCACTAGCGGGAGCCACCAGCTCCTACGAGCAGTACTTC.

This chain links TRBV28 with TRBJ1-5; D is ambiguous. Trimming took 5 bases from V and 5 from J, leaving 19 bases between them. CDR1 is MDHEN, CDR2 SYDVKM, per germline. The CDR3 covers 16 residues. The CDR3 region is CASSLNMYSKDQPQHF. In DNA, the CDR3 is TGTGCCAGCAGTCTTAATATGTACTCGAAGGATCAGCCCCAGCATTTT.

The chain combines TRBV7-9 with TRBJ1-4; D is ambiguous. Germline V gene data show CDR1 as SEHNR and CDR2 as FQNEAQ (reference sequence). The CDR3 loop spans 15 amino acids. V was trimmed by 11 bases and J by 3 bases, leaving 19 bases between them. CDR3 bases: TGTGCCTGCAACTTGGGCTTCGTAGCTAATGAAAAACTGTTTTTT. It specifies CACNLGFVANEKLFF.

V usage is TRBV28 and J usage is TRBJ1-5; D unclear. The germline gives CDR1 MDHEN, CDR2 SYDVKM. Trimming shortened V by 3 bases and J by 6 bases, and 0 bases separated the two germline ends. The CDR3 is made up of 10 amino acids. The DNA of the CDR3 is TGTGCCAGCAGTTTTCAGCCCCAGCATTTT. It specifies CASSFQPQHF.

This sequence joins TRBV29-1 and TRBJ2-7; perhaps D is TRBD1 or TRBD2 (6 bases each). The CDR3 sequence is 14 residues long. Germline loops: CDR1 SQVTM, CDR2 ANQGSEA. Trimming took 3 bases from V and 3 from J, leaving 15 bases between them. CDR3 nucleotide sequence: TGCAGCGTTGAGACAGGAGGGTCCTTCTACGAGCAGTACTTC. Its translation is CSVETGGSFYEQYF.

In its sample, this clonotype was seen a few times. This chain links TRBV7-6 with TRBJ2-5; TRBD2 matches at 8 bases. Germline V gene data show CDR1 as SGHVS and CDR2 as FNYEAQ. J gave up 6 bases and V 5 bases, and 5 bases lay outside the gene matches. The CDR3 consists of 13 residues. The chain's CDR3 is CASSPAGVKTQYF. Written as DNA, the CDR3 is TGTGCCAGCAGCCCAGCGGGAGTAAAGACCCAGTACTTC.

V is TRBV3-1 and J is TRBJ2-7; no clear D gene. Germline lookup yields CDR1 LGHDT and CDR2 YNNKEL (reference sequence). V lost 2 bases and J lost 0, with 5 bases in between. This CDR3 spans 13 amino acids. CDR3 sequence: CASSQTRSYEQYF. The CDR3 DNA sequence: TGTGCCAGCAGCCAAACGCGCTCCTACGAGCAGTACTTC.

This clonotype was seen only once. This rearrangement joins TRBV15 to TRBJ2-7; D not resolved. The CDR3 has 14 residues. V gave up 1 base and J gave up 0 bases, with 7 bases separating them. The germline gives CDR1 LNHNV, CDR2 YYDKDF (reference sequence). The CDR3 region has the DNA TGTGCCACCAGCAGAGGAAGGCCCTCCTACGAGCAGTACTTC. Its protein is CATSRGRPSYEQYF.